This T cell receptor (beta chain) was recovered during a study of T cell responses to AZD1222 COVID-19 vaccine. This clone was found a few times. Germline-derived CDR1 and CDR2 are SGHDT and YYEEEE. V was shortened by 4 bases and J by 2 bases, with 13 bases between the two germline ends. There are 14 residues in the CDR3. The protocol was immunoSEQ multiplex PCR, while the TCRdb copy is restricted to in-frame clones and leaves out a portion. The table has some 63,000 clones, approximately 82% seen once. Sample: peripheral blood, taken on day 0 of AZD1222 vaccination. This TCR came from an adult in good health. This chain uses TRBV5-6 with TRBJ2-7; D gene uncertain. Here the CDR3 reads CASSPWTGAYEQYF. CDR3 sequence (DNA): TGTGCCAGCAGCCCCTGGACCGGAGCCTACGAGCAGTACTTC.